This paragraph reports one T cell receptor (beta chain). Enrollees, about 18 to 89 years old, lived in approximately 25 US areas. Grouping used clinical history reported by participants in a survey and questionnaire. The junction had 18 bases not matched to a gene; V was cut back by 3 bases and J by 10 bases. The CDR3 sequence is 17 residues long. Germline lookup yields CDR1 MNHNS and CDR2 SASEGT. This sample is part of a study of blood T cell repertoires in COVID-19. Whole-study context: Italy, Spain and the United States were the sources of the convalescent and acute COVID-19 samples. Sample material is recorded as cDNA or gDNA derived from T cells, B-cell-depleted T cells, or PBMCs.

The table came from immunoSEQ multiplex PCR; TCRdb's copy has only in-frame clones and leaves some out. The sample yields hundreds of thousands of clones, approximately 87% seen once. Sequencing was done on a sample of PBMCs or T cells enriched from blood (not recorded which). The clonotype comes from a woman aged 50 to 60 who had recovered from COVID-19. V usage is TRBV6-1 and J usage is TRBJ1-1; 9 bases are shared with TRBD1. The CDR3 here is CASSDQPPGTGIVRAFF. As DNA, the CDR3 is TGTGCCAGCAGTGACCAACCGCCGGGGACAGGGATTGTGAGAGCTTTCTTT.